This T cell receptor (beta chain) stems from a study of shared clonotypes between healthy human individuals. A deep-level run was used for the assay. Authors' data handling: For the immunoSEQ data, sequences were junction-only without quality scores, so filtering differed. Assay used: immunoSEQ multiplex PCR; TCRdb lists only in-frame clones, some missing. V and J calls and clone size are as listed in that table; D and trimming were resolved from the DNA. The sample records fewer than 500,000 clones, 60% to 80% being singletons. For genomic DNA, unsorted samples relied on around 81 million PBMCs. The sample comprised PBMCs. The clonotype originates from a woman in her thirties or forties in good health. Some clones in this sample may be carry-over from other donors' samples.

CDR3 loop: CASSVVGSGANVLTF. CDR3 DNA: TGTGCCAGCAGTGTGGTGGGCTCTGGGGCCAACGTCCTGACTTTC. The chain couples TRBV28 to TRBJ2-6; unclear D gene. Germline CDR1 is MDHEN and CDR2 is SYDVKM. Trimming shortened V by 5 bases and J by 0 bases, and 8 bases separated the two germline ends. This CDR3 spans 15 amino acids.